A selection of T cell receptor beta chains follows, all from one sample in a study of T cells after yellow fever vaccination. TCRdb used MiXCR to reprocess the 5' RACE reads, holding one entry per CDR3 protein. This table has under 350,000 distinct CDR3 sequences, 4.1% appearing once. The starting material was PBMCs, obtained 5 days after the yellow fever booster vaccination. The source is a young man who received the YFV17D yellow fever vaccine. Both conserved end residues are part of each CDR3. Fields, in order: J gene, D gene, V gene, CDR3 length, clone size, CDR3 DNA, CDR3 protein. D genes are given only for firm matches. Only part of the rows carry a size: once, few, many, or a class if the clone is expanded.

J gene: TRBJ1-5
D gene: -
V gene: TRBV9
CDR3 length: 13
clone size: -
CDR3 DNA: TGTGCCAGCAGCGCGGAGGGGGGTGGGCCCCAGCATTTT
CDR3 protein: CASSAEGGGPQHF

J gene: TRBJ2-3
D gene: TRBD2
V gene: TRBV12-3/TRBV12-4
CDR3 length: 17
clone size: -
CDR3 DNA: TGTGCCAGCAGTCTCGGACTAGCGGGGGGCGGCACAGATACGCAGTATTTT
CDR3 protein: CASSLGLAGGGTDTQYF

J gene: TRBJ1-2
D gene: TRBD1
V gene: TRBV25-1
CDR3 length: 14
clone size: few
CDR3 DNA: TGTGCCAGCAGTGAATGGGGGACAGGCTATGGCTACACCTTC
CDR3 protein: CASSEWGTGYGYTF

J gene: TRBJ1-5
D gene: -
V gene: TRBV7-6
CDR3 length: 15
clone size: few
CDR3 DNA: TGTGCCAGCCAGGTACGCAAGGGAGGAGATCAGCCCCAGCATTTT
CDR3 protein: CASQVRKGGDQPQHF

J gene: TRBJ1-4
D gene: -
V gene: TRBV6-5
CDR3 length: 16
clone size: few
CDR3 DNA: TGTGCCAGCAGGCCCCGGACAGCGGTGGTGTGGGAAAAACTGTTTTTT
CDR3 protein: CASRPRTAVVWEKLFF

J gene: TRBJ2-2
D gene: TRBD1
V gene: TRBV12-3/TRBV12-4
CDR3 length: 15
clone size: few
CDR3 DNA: TGTGCCAGCAGACCGGGACAGGGGAACACCGGGGAGCTGTTTTTT
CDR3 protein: CASRPGQGNTGELFF

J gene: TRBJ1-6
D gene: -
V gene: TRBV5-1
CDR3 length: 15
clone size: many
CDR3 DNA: TGCGCCAGCAGCCCCCTTGAGGGCCGGGGTTCACCCCTCCACTTT
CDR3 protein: CASSPLEGRGSPLHF

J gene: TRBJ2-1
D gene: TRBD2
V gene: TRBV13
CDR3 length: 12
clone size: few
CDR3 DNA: TGTGCCAGCAGCTCGCGACTAGCGGTTACGTTCTTC
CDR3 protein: CASSSRLAVTFF

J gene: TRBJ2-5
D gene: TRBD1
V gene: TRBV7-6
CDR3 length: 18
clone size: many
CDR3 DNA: TGTGCCAGCAGCTTATGGGACAGCGGCGCCATTTCTCAAGAGACCCAGTACTTC
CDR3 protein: CASSLWDSGAISQETQYF

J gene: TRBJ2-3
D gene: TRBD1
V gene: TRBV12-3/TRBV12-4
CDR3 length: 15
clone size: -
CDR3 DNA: TGTGCCAGCAGCCATACAGGGGGGAGCACAGATACGCAGTATTTT
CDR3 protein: CASSHTGGSTDTQYF

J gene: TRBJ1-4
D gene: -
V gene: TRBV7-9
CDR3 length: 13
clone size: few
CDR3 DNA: TGTGCCAGCAGCTCGAGAGCCACTGAAAAACTGTTTTTT
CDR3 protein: CASSSRATEKLFF

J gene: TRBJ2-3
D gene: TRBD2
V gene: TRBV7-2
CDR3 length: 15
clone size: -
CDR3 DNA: TGTGCCAGCAGCCACAGCGGGGGCCGGGCAGATACGCATTATTTT
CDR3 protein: CASSHSGGRADTHYF

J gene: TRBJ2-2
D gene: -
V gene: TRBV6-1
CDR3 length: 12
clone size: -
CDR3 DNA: TGTGCCAGCCAAGGGAGCACCGGGGAGCTGTTTTTT
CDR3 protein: CASQGSTGELFF

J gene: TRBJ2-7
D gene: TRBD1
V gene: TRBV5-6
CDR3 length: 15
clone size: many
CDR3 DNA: TGTGCCAGCAGCCATGCTACGGACAGGGATGGGGAGCAGTACTTC
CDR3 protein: CASSHATDRDGEQYF

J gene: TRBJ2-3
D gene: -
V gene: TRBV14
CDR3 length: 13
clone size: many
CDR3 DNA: TGTGCCAGCAGCCAAGAAGGGTTCTATACGCAGTATTTT
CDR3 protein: CASSQEGFYTQYF

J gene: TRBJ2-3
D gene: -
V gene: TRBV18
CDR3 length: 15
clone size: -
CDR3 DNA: TGTGCCAGCTCACCAAGGAGTAGTGGCACAGATACGCAGTATTTT
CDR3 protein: CASSPRSSGTDTQYF

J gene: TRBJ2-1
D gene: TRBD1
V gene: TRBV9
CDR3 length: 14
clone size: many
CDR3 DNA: TGTGCCAGCAGCGCCGGACAGGGCTGGGATGAGCAGTTCTTC
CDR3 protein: CASSAGQGWDEQFF

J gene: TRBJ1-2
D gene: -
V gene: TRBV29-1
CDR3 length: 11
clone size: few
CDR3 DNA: TGCAGCGCCATCGGGTGGATGGGCTACACCTTC
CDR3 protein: CSAIGWMGYTF

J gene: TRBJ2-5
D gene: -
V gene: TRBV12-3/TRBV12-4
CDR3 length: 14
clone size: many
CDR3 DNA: TGTGCCAGCAGTTTTTCAGGGTTTGGGGAGACCCAGTACTTC
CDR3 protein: CASSFSGFGETQYF

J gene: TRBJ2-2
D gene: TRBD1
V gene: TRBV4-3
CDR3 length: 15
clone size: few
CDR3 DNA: TGCGCCAGCAGCCAAGACAGGGGGCAAACCGGGGAGCTGTTTTTT
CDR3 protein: CASSQDRGQTGELFF

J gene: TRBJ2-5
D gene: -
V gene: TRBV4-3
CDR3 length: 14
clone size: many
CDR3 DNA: TGCGCCAGCAGCCAAGAAATAGGTAGTCAGACCCAGTACTTC
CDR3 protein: CASSQEIGSQTQYF

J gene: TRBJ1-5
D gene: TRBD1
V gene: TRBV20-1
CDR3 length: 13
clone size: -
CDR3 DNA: TGCAGTGCTCGGACAGGGAGGGTTCAGCCCCAGCATTTT
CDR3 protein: CSARTGRVQPQHF

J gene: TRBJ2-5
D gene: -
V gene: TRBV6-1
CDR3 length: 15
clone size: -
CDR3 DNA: TGTGCCAGCAGCCAGGGTAGGACTACCCAAGAGACCCAGTACTTC
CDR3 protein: CASSQGRTTQETQYF

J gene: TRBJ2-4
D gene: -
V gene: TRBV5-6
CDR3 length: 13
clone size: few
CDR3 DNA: TGTGCCAGCAGCTTGTGGCAGAGGGGAACTCAGTACTTC
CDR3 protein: CASSLWQRGTQYF

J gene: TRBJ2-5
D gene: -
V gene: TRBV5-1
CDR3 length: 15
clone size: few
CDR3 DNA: TGCGCCAGCAGCTTTACAGGACTCCGATCAGAAACCCAGTACTTC
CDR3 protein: CASSFTGLRSETQYF

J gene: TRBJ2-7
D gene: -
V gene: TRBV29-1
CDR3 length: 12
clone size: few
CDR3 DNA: TGCAGCGTTGTCGGGGATCCCTACGAGCAGTACTTC
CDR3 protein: CSVVGDPYEQYF

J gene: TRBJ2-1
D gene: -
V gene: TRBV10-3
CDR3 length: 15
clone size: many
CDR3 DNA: TGTGCCATCAGCCCCCTGCGGGGGCGTAACAATGAGCAGTTCTTC
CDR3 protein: CAISPLRGRNNEQFF

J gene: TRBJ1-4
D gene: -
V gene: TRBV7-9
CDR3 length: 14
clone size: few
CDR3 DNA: TGTGCCAGCAGCTTAGGTCTTCGGGATGAAAAACTGTTTTTT
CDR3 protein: CASSLGLRDEKLFF

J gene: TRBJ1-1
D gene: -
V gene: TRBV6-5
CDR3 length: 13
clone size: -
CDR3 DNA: TGTGCCAGCAGTTCGACGTGGAACACTGAAGCTTTCTTT
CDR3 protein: CASSSTWNTEAFF

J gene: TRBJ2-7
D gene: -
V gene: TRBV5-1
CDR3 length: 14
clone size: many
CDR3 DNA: TGCGCCAGCAGCCACAACAGGGATTCCTACGAGCAGTACTTC
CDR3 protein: CASSHNRDSYEQYF